The rows below give T cell receptor beta chains drawn from one sample of a study of identical twins. TCRdb reprocessed the 5' RACE reads via MiXCR and lists one record per CDR3 protein. The profile shows 410,000 or so distinct CDR3 sequences, roughly 20% of them singletons. The sample comprised naive T cells sorted from blood. Receptors originate from a man in his fifties in good health. CDR3s include the opening cysteine and the closing phenylalanine or tryptophan. Fields, in order: V gene, clone size, D gene, J gene, CDR3 DNA, CDR3 protein. The D gene is left open where the match is weak. Expanded clones are given a class, and other clones once, few, many or no size at all.

v_gene: TRBV29-1
abundance: few
d_gene: NA
j_gene: TRBJ1-4
CDR3nt: TGCAGCGTTGTCCCACAGGGCTCCAATGAAAAACTGTTTTTT
CDR3aa: CSVVPQGSNEKLFF

v_gene: TRBV5-1
abundance: NA
d_gene: NA
j_gene: TRBJ1-2
CDR3nt: TGCGCCAGCAGTTCTGGACAGACCCGCTATGGCTACACCTTC
CDR3aa: CASSSGQTRYGYTF

v_gene: TRBV6-1
abundance: NA
d_gene: NA
j_gene: TRBJ1-3
CDR3nt: TGTGCCACGGGCGGGACGGTTGGAAACACCATATATTTT
CDR3aa: CATGGTVGNTIYF

v_gene: TRBV7-8
abundance: many
d_gene: TRBD1
j_gene: TRBJ2-7
CDR3nt: TGTGCCAGCAGCAAACAGGGGCCCCACTCCCTCGAGCAGTACTTC
CDR3aa: CASSKQGPHSLEQYF

v_gene: TRBV4-2
abundance: NA
d_gene: NA
j_gene: TRBJ1-1
CDR3nt: TGTGCCAGCAGCCAGGCAAACTTGGTGAACACTGAAGCTTTCTTT
CDR3aa: CASSQANLVNTEAFF

v_gene: TRBV7-2
abundance: NA
d_gene: TRBD1
j_gene: TRBJ1-1
CDR3nt: TGTGCCAGCAGCCAAATGACAGGGTGGAACACTGAAGCTTTCTTT
CDR3aa: CASSQMTGWNTEAFF

v_gene: TRBV20-1
abundance: few
d_gene: NA
j_gene: TRBJ1-1
CDR3nt: TGCAGTGTAAGAGTCAGTGGACGTTACACTGAAGCTTTCTTT
CDR3aa: CSVRVSGRYTEAFF

v_gene: TRBV2
abundance: many
d_gene: NA
j_gene: TRBJ2-7
CDR3nt: TGTGCCAGCAGTGAAAGGGGCAGGGGTATCGACGAGCAGTACTTC
CDR3aa: CASSERGRGIDEQYF

v_gene: TRBV4-1
abundance: many
d_gene: TRBD1
j_gene: TRBJ1-1
CDR3nt: TGCGCCAGCAGCCAGGTACGGACAGGGCGGACTGAAGCTTTCTTT
CDR3aa: CASSQVRTGRTEAFF

v_gene: TRBV6-5
abundance: NA
d_gene: NA
j_gene: TRBJ1-3
CDR3nt: TGTGCCAGCAGACCGAGGCGTGGAAACACCATATATTTT
CDR3aa: CASRPRRGNTIYF

v_gene: TRBV20-1
abundance: NA
d_gene: NA
j_gene: TRBJ2-5
CDR3nt: TGCAGTGCTATCCGGGGGGCCCAAGAGACCCAGTACTTC
CDR3aa: CSAIRGAQETQYF

v_gene: TRBV20-1
abundance: NA
d_gene: NA
j_gene: TRBJ1-1
CDR3nt: TGCAGTGCTAGAGATTCTAAGGGAGCGGGTGAAGCTTTCTTT
CDR3aa: CSARDSKGAGEAFF

v_gene: TRBV5-1
abundance: NA
d_gene: NA
j_gene: TRBJ1-2
CDR3nt: TGCGCCAGCAGCTTTGAGGGTACTCGAGGCTACACCTTC
CDR3aa: CASSFEGTRGYTF

v_gene: TRBV29-1
abundance: NA
d_gene: NA
j_gene: TRBJ2-2
CDR3nt: TGCAGCGCTGGACATAACACCGGGGAGCTGTTTTTT
CDR3aa: CSAGHNTGELFF

v_gene: TRBV7-2
abundance: few
d_gene: TRBD2
j_gene: TRBJ2-1
CDR3nt: TGTGCCAGCAGTTCGCCGGGACTAGCGAGACATGAGCAGTTCTTC
CDR3aa: CASSSPGLARHEQFF

v_gene: TRBV7-3
abundance: NA
d_gene: NA
j_gene: TRBJ2-1
CDR3nt: TGTGCCAGCAGCTTAAATGGGTTAGTCTGGGATGAGCAGTTCTTC
CDR3aa: CASSLNGLVWDEQFF

v_gene: TRBV7-2
abundance: few
d_gene: NA
j_gene: TRBJ1-2
CDR3nt: TGTGCCAGCAGCCGATCGGACAACTATGGCTACACCTTC
CDR3aa: CASSRSDNYGYTF

v_gene: TRBV5-1
abundance: many
d_gene: NA
j_gene: TRBJ1-2
CDR3nt: TGCGCCAGCAGCTTGGTGGGGGCTGCCTATGGCTACACCTTC
CDR3aa: CASSLVGAAYGYTF

v_gene: TRBV12-3/TRBV12-4
abundance: few
d_gene: NA
j_gene: TRBJ2-5
CDR3nt: TGTGCCAGCAGTTTAGGGGGCCGCACAGGGAATATGGAGACCCAGTACTTC
CDR3aa: CASSLGGRTGNMETQYF

v_gene: TRBV7-9
abundance: many
d_gene: TRBD1
j_gene: TRBJ2-7
CDR3nt: TGTGCCAGCATCTCAGGAGGACAGGGATCCGGCGAGCAGTACTTC
CDR3aa: CASISGGQGSGEQYF

v_gene: TRBV6-2/TRBV6-3
abundance: NA
d_gene: NA
j_gene: TRBJ1-5
CDR3nt: TGTGCCAGCAGTTATTCAGGGGAGCAGCCCCAGCATTTT
CDR3aa: CASSYSGEQPQHF

v_gene: TRBV5-6
abundance: few
d_gene: TRBD1
j_gene: TRBJ1-2
CDR3nt: TGTGCCAGCAGCTTCGGGACAGGGAATCCCTATGGCTACACCTTC
CDR3aa: CASSFGTGNPYGYTF

v_gene: TRBV6-5
abundance: NA
d_gene: NA
j_gene: TRBJ2-2
CDR3nt: TGTGCCAGCAGTTACGTGGCCTCGAACACCGGGGAGCTGTTTTTT
CDR3aa: CASSYVASNTGELFF

v_gene: TRBV20-1
abundance: few
d_gene: NA
j_gene: TRBJ2-3
CDR3nt: TGCAGTGCTAGAACCCTAGAAGCACTCTCAGATACGCAGTATTTT
CDR3aa: CSARTLEALSDTQYF

v_gene: TRBV4-1
abundance: few
d_gene: NA
j_gene: TRBJ2-4
CDR3nt: TGCGCCAGCAGCCAACGAGAGAACAGGCTGAGGGGATTTGACATTCAGTACTTC
CDR3aa: CASSQRENRLRGFDIQYF

v_gene: TRBV5-6
abundance: NA
d_gene: TRBD1
j_gene: TRBJ2-7
CDR3nt: TGTGCCAGCAGCCATAGCGTGCCAGGGGGCGAGCAGTACTTC
CDR3aa: CASSHSVPGGEQYF

v_gene: TRBV19
abundance: few
d_gene: TRBD1
j_gene: TRBJ1-1
CDR3nt: TGTGCCAGTAGCGCCGGGACAGGGGGCACTGAAGCTTTCTTT
CDR3aa: CASSAGTGGTEAFF

v_gene: TRBV5-1
abundance: few
d_gene: TRBD1
j_gene: TRBJ1-1
CDR3nt: TGCGCCAGCAGCACGACAGGGCCGAACACTGAAGCTTTCTTT
CDR3aa: CASSTTGPNTEAFF

v_gene: TRBV20-1
abundance: NA
d_gene: NA
j_gene: TRBJ2-3
CDR3nt: TGCAGTGCCCAGGGGGGTGGAGTCCACGCTAGCACAGATACGCAGTATTTT
CDR3aa: CSAQGGGVHASTDTQYF

v_gene: TRBV12-3/TRBV12-4
abundance: many
d_gene: NA
j_gene: TRBJ2-7
CDR3nt: TGTGCCAGCAGGGACAGCTCCTACGAGCAGTACTTC
CDR3aa: CASRDSSYEQYF

v_gene: TRBV5-5
abundance: many
d_gene: NA
j_gene: TRBJ2-7
CDR3nt: TGTGCCAGCAGCTCCTCTAGACTACAATCCTACGAGCAGTACTTC
CDR3aa: CASSSSRLQSYEQYF

v_gene: TRBV7-9
abundance: NA
d_gene: NA
j_gene: TRBJ2-4
CDR3nt: TGTGCCAGCAGCTTAATCTCAGGAGCCAAAAACATTCAGTACTTC
CDR3aa: CASSLISGAKNIQYF

v_gene: TRBV6-2/TRBV6-3
abundance: NA
d_gene: TRBD2
j_gene: TRBJ2-1
CDR3nt: TGTGCCAGCAGTTCTGGGGCGGGAGGGTCCTACAATGAGCAGTTCTTC
CDR3aa: CASSSGAGGSYNEQFF

v_gene: TRBV30
abundance: few
d_gene: TRBD2
j_gene: TRBJ2-1
CDR3nt: TGTGCCTGGAAGGCAGCGGGAGGGATCTTGGGTGAGCAGTTCTTC
CDR3aa: CAWKAAGGILGEQFF

v_gene: TRBV28
abundance: few
d_gene: TRBD2
j_gene: TRBJ2-7
CDR3nt: TGTGCCAGCAGTCCTTCGGGACTAGCGGGGAAACCCTACGAGCAGTACTTC
CDR3aa: CASSPSGLAGKPYEQYF

v_gene: TRBV7-9
abundance: many
d_gene: NA
j_gene: TRBJ2-2
CDR3nt: TGTGCCAGCAGCTTGGTTTCCTACAACACCGGGGAGCTGTTTTTT
CDR3aa: CASSLVSYNTGELFF

v_gene: TRBV29-1
abundance: NA
d_gene: NA
j_gene: TRBJ2-2
CDR3nt: TGCAGCGTCAAACAGCCGATAGGCGGGGAGCTGTTTTTT
CDR3aa: CSVKQPIGGELFF

v_gene: TRBV3-1
abundance: NA
d_gene: NA
j_gene: TRBJ2-5
CDR3nt: TGTGCCAGCAGCCAAGACCCGGCTAGCCCGGCCGGGGAGACCCAGTACTTC
CDR3aa: CASSQDPASPAGETQYF

v_gene: TRBV3-1
abundance: few
d_gene: TRBD2
j_gene: TRBJ2-1
CDR3nt: TGTGCCAGCAGCGCAAGCGGGACCTACAATGAGCAGTTCTTC
CDR3aa: CASSASGTYNEQFF

v_gene: TRBV6-2/TRBV6-3
abundance: many
d_gene: TRBD2
j_gene: TRBJ2-5
CDR3nt: TGTGCCAGCAGTCAAACTAGCGGGAGGGCCCAAGAGACCCAGTACTTC
CDR3aa: CASSQTSGRAQETQYF

v_gene: TRBV12-3/TRBV12-4
abundance: NA
d_gene: TRBD1
j_gene: TRBJ2-1
CDR3nt: TGTGCCAGCAAGACCGGGACAGGGGTCTACAATGAGCAGTTCTTC
CDR3aa: CASKTGTGVYNEQFF

v_gene: TRBV30
abundance: NA
d_gene: NA
j_gene: TRBJ2-7
CDR3nt: TGTGCCTGGAGTGTCATAGCGGTCTACGAGCAGTACTTC
CDR3aa: CAWSVIAVYEQYF

v_gene: TRBV2
abundance: few
d_gene: NA
j_gene: TRBJ1-2
CDR3nt: TGTGCCAGCAGTGAAGCGCGGGACTACTATGGCTACACCTTC
CDR3aa: CASSEARDYYGYTF

v_gene: TRBV13
abundance: many
d_gene: NA
j_gene: TRBJ2-3
CDR3nt: TGTGCCAGCAGCTCGTCTGAGGCAGATACGCAGTATTTT
CDR3aa: CASSSSEADTQYF

v_gene: TRBV28
abundance: NA
d_gene: TRBD1
j_gene: TRBJ1-5
CDR3nt: TGTGCCAGCAGTTTTTCCGGACAGGGCAATCAGCCCCAGCATTTT
CDR3aa: CASSFSGQGNQPQHF

v_gene: TRBV20-1
abundance: NA
d_gene: NA
j_gene: TRBJ2-1
CDR3nt: TGCAGTGCCAATGCCTTCCCGGGGGAGCAGTTCTTC
CDR3aa: CSANAFPGEQFF

v_gene: TRBV3-1
abundance: few
d_gene: NA
j_gene: TRBJ1-1
CDR3nt: TGTGCCAGCAGCCAAGCCCGGTCTTGGGGTATTTCGAACACTGAAGCTTTCTTT
CDR3aa: CASSQARSWGISNTEAFF

v_gene: TRBV18
abundance: once
d_gene: TRBD1
j_gene: TRBJ1-1
CDR3nt: TGTGCCAGCTCACCCACAGGGGGCTCGGGCACTGAAGCTTTCTTT
CDR3aa: CASSPTGGSGTEAFF

v_gene: TRBV20-1
abundance: NA
d_gene: NA
j_gene: TRBJ2-1
CDR3nt: TGCAGTCCTAGGGGGGGCCCTGAGCAGTTCTTC
CDR3aa: CSPRGGPEQFF

v_gene: TRBV20-1
abundance: few
d_gene: NA
j_gene: TRBJ2-1
CDR3nt: TGCAGTGCCCCCACTCCAAGTTCGTGGGCTAACAATGAGCAGTTCTTC
CDR3aa: CSAPTPSSWANNEQFF